This TCR beta chain was retrieved from a study of regulatory T cells in long-lasting Graves disease. Broader study findings: Preferential use of TRBV28, TRBJ1-2 and TRBJ2-5 was seen in persistent disease. Between persistent patients, fewer than 3,500 public clonotypes were shared, exceeding the roughly 1,000 shared between new patients.

Specified time point: newly diagnosed GD, antithyroid drugs for less than 3 months. Researchers made the TCR library from RNA that was extracted from PBMCs. In building TCR beta libraries, iRepertoire HTBI primers were used together with Arm-PCR of CDR3 regions. One entry per CDR3 protein, called by TCRdb with MiXCR from the multiplex PCR reads. The table records around 500,000 distinct CDR3 sequences, approximately 12% of them present only once. V was trimmed by 4 bases and J by 0 bases, leaving 10 bases between them. The CDR3 covers 14 residues. Germline V gene lookup returns CDR1 DFQATT and CDR2 SNEGSKA (reference sequence). About this clonotype itself: Its antigen is undetermined.

The same sample was also studied in work on T cells in Graves' hyperthyroidism and ophthalmopathy. That work adds: Diagnoses were established using clinical symptoms, serum thyroxine and TRAb, thyroid ultrasound and orbital computed tomography. The model foresaw ophthalmopathy a median around 6 months prior to onset.

The gene calls are TRBV20-1 and TRBJ2-1; a possible D gene is TRBD1 (5 bases). This clonotype was sampled from a woman in her 30s with Graves disease. This specimen was peripheral blood mononuclear cells (PBMCs), taken at new diagnosis, from a patient treated with antithyroid drugs. The CDR3 loop reads CSATRQSSYNEQFF. CDR3 nucleotide sequence: TGCAGTGCTACTAGACAGAGCTCCTACAATGAGCAGTTCTTC.